These 20 T cell receptor beta chains were sequenced from one sample in a study of glioma-infiltrating T cells after dendritic cell vaccination (dated by TCRdb to 2015 to 2016). Libraries were made using the immunoSEQ multiplex PCR assay. The immuneACCESS repertoire file appears here via TCRdb, limited to in-frame rearrangements. These files lack a portion of the clones; in checked studies, under half of the deficit traces to unresolved V genes, and the cause of the others is not known. This sample lists 50,000 to 60,000 clones; around 85% were detected once. Approximately 14% of the sample lies in the top ten. Read against the paper, the sample's time point label means: after dendritic cell vaccination, including at tumor progression/relapse. Sequencing used blood, obtained after dendritic cell vaccination. These receptors came from a human donor with glioblastoma.

The chain recombines TRBV5-6 with TRBJ1-3; D is unresolved. Trimming took off 2 bases at V and 3 bases at J, with 9 bases between the two ends. The CDR3 totals 14 residues. CDR1 SGHDT and CDR2 YYEEEE come from the germline V gene. CDR3 sequence reads: CASSFRGIGNTIYF. The CDR3 DNA sequence: TGTGCCAGCAGCTTCAGAGGGATTGGAAACACCATATATTTT.

The chain employs TRBV11-2 and TRBJ1-3; no clear D gene. The V end lost 5 bases, the J end lost 7 bases, and 12 bases lay between the germline ends. CDR1 is SGHAT and CDR2 is FQNNGV in the germline V gene. The CDR3 loop spans 13 amino acids. The CDR3 sequence is CASSQGDFNTIYF. The CDR3 region has the DNA TGTGCCAGCAGCCAAGGAGATTTTAACACCATATATTTT.

The V gene is TRBV19, the J gene TRBJ1-2; 9 nucleotides align to TRBD1. The CDR3 consists of 15 residues. J gave up 7 bases and V 9 bases, and 15 bases lay outside the gene matches. The germline CDR1 and CDR2 sequences are LNHDA and SQIVND (reference sequence). The DNA of the CDR3 is TGTGCCAGCGACGAGCCGGGACAGGGCGACGGTGGCTACACCTTC. Amino acid sequence: CASDEPGQGDGGYTF.

V and J are TRBV4-1 and TRBJ2-7, with a tentative D call TRBD1 (6 bases). Germline V gene lookup returns CDR1 MGHRA and CDR2 YSYEKL. There are 15 residues in the CDR3. The ends were cut back, 6 bases at V and 2 bases at J, with 17 bases in the middle. The DNA of the CDR3 is TGCGCCAGCAGACCTACTACAGGGTATGCCTACGAGCAGTACTTC. Its protein is CASRPTTGYAYEQYF.

The chain uses TRBV5-6 and TRBJ2-7; a weak D match, TRBD1 (5 bases). This CDR3 has 15 amino acids. The germline V and J ends were trimmed by 3 bases and 3 bases, with 16 bases remaining between them. Germline-derived CDR1 and CDR2 are SGHDT and YYEEEE. The CDR3 region is CASSWQAGPGYEQYF. The DNA of the CDR3 is TGTGCCAGCAGCTGGCAGGCAGGGCCTGGCTACGAGCAGTACTTC.

This clone occurred a few times. This chain uses TRBV7-8 with TRBJ2-1; the D is unclear. Germline lookup yields CDR1 SGHVS and CDR2 FQNEAQ. The V gene lost 5 bases and the J gene lost 6 bases, with 8 bases spanning the gap. The CDR3 is made up of 12 amino acids. The CDR3 sequence is CASSLNINEQFF. CDR3 nucleotides: TGTGCCAGCAGCCTGAACATCAATGAGCAGTTCTTC.

The V and J genes are TRBV7-9 and TRBJ1-2; D gene uncertain. Germline CDR1 is SEHNR and CDR2 is FQNEAQ (reference sequence). This CDR3 has 13 residues. V was trimmed by 1 base and J by 2 bases, leaving 5 bases between them. The CDR3 DNA reads TGTGCCAGCAGCTTAGGGCCAAACTATGGCTACACCTTC. Translated: CASSLGPNYGYTF. The full variable domain, its missing parts supplied by reference TRBV7-9 and TRBJ1-2, is DTGVSQNPRHKITKRGQNVTFRCDPISEHNRLYWYRQTLGQGPEFLTYFQNEAQLEKSRLLSDRFSAERPKGSFSTLEIQRTEQGDSAMYLCASSLGPNYGYTFGSGTRLTVV.

The chain recombines TRBV5-4 with TRBJ2-5; the match to TRBD2 covers 10 bases. With 5 bases clipped from V and 1 base from J, the junction kept 5 bases outside the gene matches. The CDR3 length is 15 residues. Germline V gene lookup returns CDR1 SGHNT and CDR2 YYREEE (reference sequence). Here the CDR3 DNA reads TGTGCCAGCAGGCGTAGCGGGGGGCCCCAAGAGACCCAGTACTTC. Amino acids: CASRRSGGPQETQYF.

The V call is TRBV7-9, the J call TRBJ2-5; 8 bases map to TRBD1. Germline V gives CDR1 SEHNR, CDR2 FQNEAQ (reference sequence). The CDR3 contains 14 residues. V shed 4 bases and J 1 base; nucleotides not matched to a gene: 2. CDR3 coding DNA: TGTGCCAGCAGCTGGACAGGGCCCCAAGAGACCCAGTACTTC. This encodes CASSWTGPQETQYF.

The rearrangement uses TRBV10-2 and TRBJ2-4; 7 nucleotides match TRBD1. The ends lost 6 bases at V and 7 bases at J; junction bases unmatched: 15. From germline, CDR1 is WSHSY and CDR2 SAAADI. This CDR3 spans 16 amino acids. The CDR3 reads CASREDTGDRWNIQYF. The CDR3 DNA sequence: TGCGCCAGCAGGGAAGATACAGGGGATCGCTGGAACATTCAGTACTTC.

This chain connects TRBV7-9 to TRBJ2-5; D is ambiguous. Germline values: CDR1 SEHNR, CDR2 FQNEAQ (reference sequence). The V end lost 5 bases, the J end lost 7 bases, and 17 bases lay between the germline ends. CDR3 length: 14 amino acids. The CDR3 DNA reads as TGTGCCAGCAGCCCCCCCCTCACCGAGGCGACCCAGTACTTC. Translated, it gives CASSPPLTEATQYF.

This chain links TRBV18 with TRBJ1-1; 11 bases line up with TRBD1. Per the germline V gene, CDR1 is KGHSH and CDR2 is LQKENI. V shed 3 bases and J 5 bases; nucleotides not matched to a gene: 2. This CDR3 has 14 amino acids. The CDR3 DNA reads TGTGCCAGCTCACCGGGACAGGGGGTGACTGAAGCTTTCTTT. Translating gives CASSPGQGVTEAFF. The full variable domain, with the rest looked up from reference TRBV18 and TRBJ1-1, is NAGVMQNPRHLVRRRGQEARLRCSPMKGHSHVYWYRQLPEEGLKFMVYLQKENIIDESGMPKERFSAEFPKEGPSILRIQQVVRGDSAAYFCASSPGQGVTEAFFGQGTRLTVV.

The rearrangement joins TRBV19 to TRBJ1-1; perhaps TRBD1 as D (6 bases). The CDR3 is made up of 12 amino acids. V was cut by 3 bases and J by 11 bases, with 13 bases left in between. Germline CDR1 is LNHDA and CDR2 is SQIVND (reference sequence). This CDR3 is CASSIIEQGAFF. The DNA of the CDR3 is TGTGCCAGTAGTATCATCGAACAGGGCGCTTTCTTT.

The rearrangement joins TRBV6-4 to TRBJ2-1; a weak D match, TRBD2 (6 bases). Germline V gives CDR1 MRHNA, CDR2 SNTAGT. Trimming took 6 bases from V and 9 from J, leaving 15 bases between them. The CDR3 is made up of 13 amino acids. The CDR3 here is CASRELAGSEQFF. The DNA of the CDR3 is TGTGCCAGCAGGGAACTAGCCGGGTCTGAGCAGTTCTTC.

This clone was seen a handful of times. The chain employs TRBV7-9 and TRBJ2-3, with D perhaps matching TRBD2 (6 bases). This CDR3 region has 13 residues. Germline V gene sequence: CDR1 SEHNR, CDR2 FQNEAQ (reference sequence). Trimming stripped 4 bases from V and 8 bases from J, with 13 bases between. CDR3 bases: TGTGCCAGCAGCTATGGGACTCCCAGTACGCAGTATTTT. Amino acid sequence: CASSYGTPSTQYF.

CDR3 nucleotide sequence: TGCGCCACCTCACGTGACGGGGGGGGTGAAGGGACCACAGATACGCAGTATTTT. Its translation: CATSRDGGGEGTTDTQYF. The chain is built from TRBV5-1 and TRBJ2-3; 8 bases align to TRBD2. Germline V gene data show CDR1 as SGHRS and CDR2 as YFSETQ. The CDR3 is 18 amino acids. Unmatched junction bases numbered 20, after V lost 9 bases and J lost 2 bases.

The CDR3 DNA follows: TGCGCCAGCTCCGGGACTAGCGGGATTAAATACGACACAGATACGCAGTATTTT. It translates to CASSGTSGIKYDTDTQYF. The rearrangement uses TRBV10-2 and TRBJ2-3; 13 positions match TRBD2. Trimming at V came to 8 bases and at J to 2 bases, leaving 13 bases not matched to a gene. The CDR3 has 18 residues. The germline V gene has CDR1 WSHSY and CDR2 SAAADI.

The chain employs TRBV30 and TRBJ2-3; D not certain. The CDR3 spans 11 residues. Trimming removed 2 bases at V and 9 bases at J, with 9 bases between. Germline CDR1 and CDR2: GTSNPN and SVGIG (reference sequence). CDR3 nucleotide sequence: TGTGCCTGGAGTACCGAGTGGACGCAGTATTTT. This codes for CAWSTEWTQYF. Full variable domain (rest looked up from reference TRBV30 and TRBJ2-3): SQTIHQWPATLVQPVGSPLSLECTVEGTSNPNLYWYRQAAGRGLQLLFYSVGIGQISSEVPQNLSASRPQDRQFILSSKKLLLSDSGFYLCAWSTEWTQYFGPGTRLTVL.

The chain links TRBV19 to TRBJ1-2, with 11 bases lining up with TRBD1. Germline loops: CDR1 LNHDA, CDR2 SQIVND (reference sequence). The ends lost 8 bases at V and 8 bases at J; junction bases unmatched: 4. The CDR3 is 12 residues long. DNA of the CDR3: TGTGCCAGTGGGACAGGGGGACCGGGCTACACCTTC. Translating gives CASGTGGPGYTF.

The chain is built from TRBV18 and TRBJ1-3; 8 bases fit TRBD1. Germline V gene lookup returns CDR1 KGHSH and CDR2 LQKENI. The CDR3 consists of 14 residues. The trim removed 5 bases at V and 4 bases at J, leaving 4 bases unmatched. The CDR3, as DNA: TGTGCCAGCTCATGGACAGGGCAAGGAAACACCATATATTTT. The encoded protein is CASSWTGQGNTIYF. The full variable domain, rest sourced from reference TRBV18 and TRBJ1-3, is NAGVMQNPRHLVRRRGQEARLRCSPMKGHSHVYWYRQLPEEGLKFMVYLQKENIIDESGMPKERFSAEFPKEGPSILRIQQVVRGDSAAYFCASSWTGQGNTIYFGEGSWLTVV.